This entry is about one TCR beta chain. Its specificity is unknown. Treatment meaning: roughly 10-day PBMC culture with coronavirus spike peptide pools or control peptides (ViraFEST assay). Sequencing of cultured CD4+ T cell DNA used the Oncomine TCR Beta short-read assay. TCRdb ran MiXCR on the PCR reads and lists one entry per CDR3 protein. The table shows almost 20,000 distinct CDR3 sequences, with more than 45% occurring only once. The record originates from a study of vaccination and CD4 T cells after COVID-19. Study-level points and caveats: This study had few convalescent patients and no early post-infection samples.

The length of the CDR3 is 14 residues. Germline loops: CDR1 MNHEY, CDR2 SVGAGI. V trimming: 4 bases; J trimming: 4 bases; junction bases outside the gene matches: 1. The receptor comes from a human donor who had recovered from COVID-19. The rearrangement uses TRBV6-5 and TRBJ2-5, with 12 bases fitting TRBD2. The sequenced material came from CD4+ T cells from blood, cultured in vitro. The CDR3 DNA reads TGTGCCAGCAGTTCTAGCGGGGGGGCAGAGACCCAGTACTTC. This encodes CASSSSGGAETQYF.